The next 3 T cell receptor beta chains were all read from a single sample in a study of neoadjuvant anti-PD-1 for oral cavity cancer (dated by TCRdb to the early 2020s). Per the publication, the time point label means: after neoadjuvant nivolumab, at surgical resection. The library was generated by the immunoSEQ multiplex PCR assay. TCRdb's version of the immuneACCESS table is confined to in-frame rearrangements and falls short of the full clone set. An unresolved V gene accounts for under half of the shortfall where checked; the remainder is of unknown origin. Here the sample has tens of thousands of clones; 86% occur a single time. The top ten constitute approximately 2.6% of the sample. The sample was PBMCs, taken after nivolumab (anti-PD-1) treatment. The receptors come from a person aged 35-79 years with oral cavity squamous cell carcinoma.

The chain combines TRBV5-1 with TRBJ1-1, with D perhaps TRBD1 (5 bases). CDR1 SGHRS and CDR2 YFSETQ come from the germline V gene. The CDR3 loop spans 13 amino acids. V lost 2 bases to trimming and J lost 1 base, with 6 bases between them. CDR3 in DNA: TGCGCCAGCAGCTTACAGGAGAACACTGAAGCTTTCTTT. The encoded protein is CASSLQENTEAFF. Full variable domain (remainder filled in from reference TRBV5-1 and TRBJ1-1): KAGVTQTPRYLIKTRGQQVTLSCSPISGHRSVSWYQQTPGQGLQFLFEYFSETQRNKGNFPGRFSGRQFSNSRSEMNVSTLELGDSALYLCASSLQENTEAFFGQGTRLTVV.

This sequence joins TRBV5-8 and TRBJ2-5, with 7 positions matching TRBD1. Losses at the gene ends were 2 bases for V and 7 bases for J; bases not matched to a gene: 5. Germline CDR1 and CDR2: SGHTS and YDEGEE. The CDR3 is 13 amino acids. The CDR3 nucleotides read TGTGCCAGCAGCTTCAGAACAGGGGTGACCCAGTACTTC. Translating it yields CASSFRTGVTQYF.

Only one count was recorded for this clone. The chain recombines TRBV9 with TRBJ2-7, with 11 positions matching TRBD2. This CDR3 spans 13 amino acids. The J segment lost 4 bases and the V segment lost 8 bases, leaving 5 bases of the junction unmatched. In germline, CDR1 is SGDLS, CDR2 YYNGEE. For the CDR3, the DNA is TGTGCCAGTAGTAGCGGGGGGGCGTACGAGCAGTACTTC. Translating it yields CASSSGGAYEQYF.